The 13 T cell receptor beta chains below all came from one sample that was sequenced in a study of T cells in Graves' hyperthyroidism and ophthalmopathy. Using RNA transcripts as the source, TCR beta CDR3 regions were amplified. Using the HTBI primer set, a first-round RT-PCR was run on the TCR CDR3. TCRdb called the multiplex PCR reads again in MiXCR, with one record for every CDR3 protein. The repertoire holds about 520,000 distinct CDR3 sequences, with roughly a quarter as singletons. Sequencing was carried out using blood. The receptors were sampled from a woman aged 30 to 39 with Graves' ophthalmopathy.

About this clonotype itself: One end of the junction does not line up with germline, which may come from a read error. The chain has TRBV11-1 and TRBJ2-7; unclear D gene. Germline lookup yields CDR1 SGHAT and CDR2 FQDESV (reference sequence). CDR3 length: 13 amino acids. The CDR3, as DNA: TGCGCCAGCAGCTTGGATGCCCACTACGAGCAGTACTTC. Protein sequence: CASSLDAHYEQYF.

This clonotype was seen only a few times. This chain connects TRBV6-1 to TRBJ2-7; possible D gene TRBD1, 6 bases. Trimming cost V 7 bases and J 3 bases, with 10 bases left between them. Germline loops: CDR1 MNHNS, CDR2 SASEGT. The CDR3 extends over 12 amino acids. This CDR3 reads CASNRENYEQYF. The CDR3 bases are TGTGCCAGCAACAGGGAAAACTACGAGCAGTACTTC.

This clonotype has at least ten counts. As DNA, the CDR3 is TGTGCCAGCAGCCCCCTAGGGGGCGCGAAAGGGGACTATGGCTACACCTTC. Protein product: CASSPLGGAKGDYGYTF. The rearrangement uses TRBV11-2 and TRBJ1-2, with 7 bases aligning to TRBD1. The CDR3 has 17 residues. The J segment lost 3 bases and the V segment lost 5 bases, leaving 15 bases of the junction unmatched. Germline V lookup: CDR1 SGHAT, CDR2 FQNNGV.

CDR3 nucleotide sequence: TGTGCCAGCAGCGGTCGGACAGGGCTATTGGATAATTCACCCCTCCACTTT. Its protein product is CASSGRTGLLDNSPLHF. The rearrangement links TRBV7-3 to TRBJ1-6, with 8 bases that match TRBD1. Germline lookup yields CDR1 SGHTA and CDR2 FQGTGA. V dropped 5 bases and J dropped 5; count of bases not matched to a gene: 11. The CDR3 has 17 residues.

This clonotype occurred a few times. V usage is TRBV19 and J usage is TRBJ1-1; D possibly corresponds to TRBD1 (5 bases). Trimming took off 3 bases at V and 1 base at J, with 12 bases between the two ends. CDR1 and CDR2 from the germline V gene are LNHDA and SQIVND (reference sequence). The CDR3 covers 15 residues. CDR3 nucleotides: TGTGCCAGTAGTATTCTCCTCACAGGGAACACTGAAGCTTTCTTT. Translation gives CASSILLTGNTEAFF.

This chain uses TRBV12-3 or TRBV12-4 with TRBJ1-2, with D possibly TRBD1 on 5 matching bases. V lost 1 base, J lost 1 base, and 7 bases lay in between. The CDR3 is 14 residues long. CDR3 DNA: TGTGCCAGCAGTTTAGGACAGATTAACTATGGCTACACCTTC. It is translated as CASSLGQINYGYTF.

This clonotype appeared a few times. The V gene is TRBV20-1, the J gene TRBJ2-7, with D possibly TRBD1 on 5 matching bases. CDR3 length: 14 residues. V was shortened by 6 bases and J by 2 bases, with 17 bases between the two germline ends. Per the germline V gene, CDR1 is DFQATT and CDR2 is SNEGSKA (reference sequence). The CDR3, as DNA: TGCAGTGCAACCACCCCAGGGTGGGCCTACGAGCAGTACTTC. Protein: CSATTPGWAYEQYF.

This clonotype was recorded many times. The chain employs TRBV5-1 and TRBJ2-2, with D possibly matching TRBD1 (6 bases). V dropped 7 bases and J dropped 0 bases, with 10 bases sitting between them. CDR1 and CDR2 (germline): SGHRS, YFSETQ. The CDR3 is 14 residues long. The CDR3 DNA reads as TGCGCCAGCCGGACAGCCCCGAACACCGGGGAGCTGTTTTTT. Its protein is CASRTAPNTGELFF.

There are many counts of this clonotype. This chain connects TRBV15 to TRBJ1-1; D remains unclear. CDR1 is LNHNV and CDR2 is YYDKDF in the germline V gene (reference sequence). This CDR3 has 15 amino acids. The V end was cut by 1 base, the J end by 7 bases, with 16 bases between. CDR3: CATSRVSPGGIEAFF. Here the CDR3 DNA reads TGTGCCACCAGCAGAGTATCTCCGGGCGGAATTGAAGCTTTCTTT.

The V call is TRBV30, the J call TRBJ1-2; no clear D. This CDR3 spans 11 amino acids. Deletions cut 5 bases from V and 3 bases from J, with 7 bases between. Germline V gives CDR1 GTSNPN, CDR2 SVGIG (reference sequence). The DNA for the CDR3 is TGTGCCTGGTCAGTAGACTATGGCTACACCTTC. It specifies CAWSVDYGYTF.

This clonotype has ten or more counts. The CDR3 protein is CASSSIVANYGYTF. The CDR3 DNA reads as TGTGCCAGCAGTTCGATCGTAGCTAACTATGGCTACACCTTC. V usage is TRBV6-2 or TRBV6-3 and J usage is TRBJ1-2, with no clear D. This CDR3 has 14 amino acids. Trimming left V 4 bases short and J 0 bases short, with 9 bases between. CDR1 and CDR2 (germline): MNHEY, SVGEGT.

This clonotype was seen at least ten times. V usage is TRBV6-2 or TRBV6-3 and J usage is TRBJ2-7, with 8 bases lining up with TRBD2. J was trimmed by 2 bases and V by 8 bases; bases with no gene match: 11. The V gene's germline CDR1 is MNHEY and CDR2 SVGEGT. CDR3 size: 15 residues. This CDR3 reads CASFGGAASPYEQYF. CDR3 DNA sequence: TGTGCCAGCTTCGGGGGGGCTGCCTCTCCCTACGAGCAGTACTTC.

This clonotype was observed many times. The CDR3 coding sequence is TGTGCCAGCAGTTTACGGGACAGATCGGGCTATGGCTACACCTTC. The encoded protein is CASSLRDRSGYGYTF. The chain links TRBV27 to TRBJ1-2; 7 bases agree with TRBD1. Germline CDR1 and CDR2: MNHEY and SMNVEV (reference sequence). This CDR3 has 15 residues. V gave up 2 bases and J gave up 4 bases; unmatched junction bases: 7.